The clone carrying this T cell receptor beta chain was seen repeatedly, ten times or more. Antigen specificity is unknown. TCR beta libraries were made by quantitative 5'-RACE with molecular barcodes. TCRdb re-called the 5' RACE reads through MiXCR, storing one row per CDR3 protein. The data contain over 200,000 distinct CDR3 sequences, approximately 20% of them singletons. The data stem from a study of CD8 T cells in ankylosing spondylitis. Study outcomes and limitations: Fewer than ten highly homologous variants made up a TCR beta motif that seemed to typify ankylosing spondylitis blood.

This CDR3 spans 12 amino acids. Germline values: CDR1 MGHRA, CDR2 YSYEKL. V lost 3 bases and J lost 2, with 1 base in between. The clonotype comes from a male donor with ankylosing spondylitis. The sequenced sample consisted of blood, either unsorted or a sorted T cell fraction (not recorded which). The chain combines TRBV4-1 with TRBJ2-2; no clear D gene. CDR3 amino acids: CASSHNTGELFF. CDR3 sequence (DNA): TGCGCCAGCAGCCACAACACCGGGGAGCTGTTTTTT.